The count of the clone carrying this T cell receptor beta chain is one. What it binds is not known. At one of its ends the junction is not consistent with the germline gene, which may arise from a read error. The source of the sample is a study of blood T cells in healthy people across ages. Study findings and constraints: Because donor CMV status was unknown, expanded clonotype changes were possibly confounded.

This CDR3 spans 15 amino acids. CDR1 is SGHTA, CDR2 FQGNSA, per germline. A sample-barcoded 5' primer and a J-beta primer mix were used in a second PCR of about 7 to 12 cycles. Each cDNA molecule was tagged by a template-switch adaptor with 12 random nucleotides. One entry per CDR3 protein results from TCRdb running MiXCR on the 5' RACE reads. This sample yields 800,000 to 900,000 distinct CDR3 sequences, of which 62% are seen a single time; roughly a quarter belongs to the top ten. Sequenced material: blood. This receptor was identified in a man aged 25-45 years in good health. The V gene is TRBV7-2, the J gene TRBJ2-4; TRBD2 aligns across 12 bases. Matching the DNA end better, TRBJ2-7 makes the J call doubtful. CDR3 amino acids: CAGSSSGGARREQYF. The CDR3 bases are TGTGCCGGCAGCTCTAGCGGGGGGGCTCGTCGCGAGCAGTACTTC.